This TCR beta chain was identified during a study of shared clonotypes between healthy human individuals (TCRdb year 2020). Looking at the study overall: Three men and a couple of women, aged 18 to 49 years, made up the cohort. Per donor, three plates each were used for CD4 naive and CD4 memory, two for CD8 naive, and one for CD8 memory. Libraries were prepared and TCR repertoires were sequenced by different laboratories using diverse techniques, in order to increase sequencing depth and limit assay-specific biases. Per donor, leukapheresis produced somewhere between about 0.9 and 9.5 billion PBMCs. Blood TCR repertoires of about five healthy adults were deeply sequenced to estimate repertoire size and the extent of clonotype sharing between individuals.

General study outcomes and caveats: Larger estimated clonotype richness was generally found for naive subsets than for memory subsets. Pairwise subsampling led to the expectation that sequencing depth would affect the degree of clonotype sharing among donors. Sharing across a handful of donors was observed for roughly 5.4% of naive CD4, 3.5% of naive CD8, around 2.5% of memory CD4, and roughly 0.43% of memory CD8 clonotypes. The genetic and exposure-history diversity represented was limited by the small number of donors. Compared with non-shared clonotypes, clonotypes shared by all four sorted-subset donors had higher generation probabilities. Even with the large sequencing depth, rarefaction of the sorted-subset datasets indicated that sequencing was incomplete. Sampling was restricted to blood, and TCR repertoires in tissue are likely to differ from TCR repertoires in blood.

TCR CDR3 regions were amplified from genomic DNA by multiplex PCR using the deep immunoSEQ assay. For each cell subset, the extracted genomic DNA was distributed evenly across all wells of several immunoSEQ 96-well plates, and each plate served as one replicate. Each replicate PCR for sorted subsets received 200 ng genomic DNA, equal to about 30,000 T cell genomes. The purified libraries were quantified using a Qubit 3.0 fluorometer, sized with a Bioanalyzer 2100, and then quantified again using the KAPA Library Quantification kit. A separate single-read 150-cycle Illumina NextSeq 550 flow cell was used to sequence each immunoSEQ 96-well plate. Per the source publication's procedure: Because only junctional sequences without quality scores were contained in the immunoSEQ output, filtering matching that applied to full-length reads could not be performed. Sequences were annotated with PyIR, a Python wrapper for IgBLAST v1.9, and V/J genes and CDR3 were assigned using IMGT germline references. Reads with weak V/J assignments (E-value above 1e-6), missing CDR3, stop codons, out-of-frame junctions, or ambiguous translated residues were removed. A V3J clonotype was defined by an identical inferred V gene, J gene, and CDR3 amino acid sequence. The percentage overlap between two repertoires was calculated by dividing the number of shared unique clonotypes by the size of the smaller repertoire. Three approaches were used to assess repertoire richness: RTK rarefaction, the Chao1 estimator, and Recon v2.1 estimates of unobserved clonotypes. For all TCRbeta clonotypes obtained by the gDNA method from a few donors, generation probabilities were computed with OLGA. TCRdb limited this immuneACCESS table to in-frame rearrangements with V and J called. A share of clones is missing; checked studies link under half to unresolved V genes, and the rest is unexplained. V and J calls and clone size are as listed in that table; D and trimming were resolved from the DNA. For this sample the table gives 2,500,000 or so clones, of which 90% to 95% were detected only once. Clones ranked in the top ten supply roughly 0.36% of the sample.

From the germline V gene, CDR1 is MNHEY and CDR2 is SVGAGI. The CDR3 runs 15 amino acids, cysteine and phenylalanine included. Just CDR3 DNA is preserved here, 45 bases in frame from base 1. V sheds 3 bases and J sheds 0 bases, leaving 6 bases between their ends. With regard to this clone: Which antigen it targets is not known. No quality values exist for individual bases; no much larger clone is one base distant. This sample includes further DNA sequences coding for the same CDR3.

The donors were healthy, HIV-negative adults who had no recently reported acute infections or vaccinations. Only Caucasian adults living in Nashville, Tennessee, USA were represented among the donors. CD4+ T cells were enriched by magnetic negative selection; naive cells were then positively selected on CD45RA, and the negative fraction formed the memory subset. Blood was obtained by leukapheresis, after which PBMCs were separated by Ficoll-Histopaque density gradient centrifugation and cryopreserved in liquid nitrogen vapor phase. Analytical flow cytometry was used to check the purity and quantity of every magnetically sorted T cell population. From each sorted fraction, genomic DNA was isolated and quantified by UV absorbance on a Nanodrop 2000c.

The source of this sequence is a man aged 18 to 30 in good health. Some clones in this sample may be carry-over from other donors' samples. The V gene is TRBV6-5 and the J gene is TRBJ2-6; the D gene is perhaps TRBD1 or TRBD2, each of them matching over 5 bases. The sequencing sample was made of naive CD4+ T cells from PBMCs. In the paper's terms, the cell subset or site label means: CD45RA+ positively selected. The nucleotides read TGTGCCAGCAGTTATGGGGGCTCTGGGGCCAACGTCCTGACTTTC. This yields the protein CASSYGGSGANVLTF.